A single sample gave rise to the 25 T cell receptor beta chains below, sequenced in a study of blood T cell repertoires in COVID-19 (dated by TCRdb to the early 2020s). Libraries were made using the immunoSEQ multiplex PCR assay. Not all clones reach the TCRdb copy of this immuneACCESS table, which keeps in-frame sequences only. Checked studies attribute under half of the gap to unresolved V genes and leave the rest unexplained. The sample table contains 200,000 or so clones; only one count was recorded for roughly 85% of them. Roughly 3.4% of the sample goes to the ten largest clones. Sequencing was performed on PBMCs or T cells enriched from blood (not recorded which). Receptors originate from a woman aged 40 to 50 with acute COVID-19.

The rearrangement joins TRBV13 to TRBJ1-1; D may be TRBD1 (5 bases). CDR3 length equals 16 residues. Trimming removed 3 bases from V and 10 bases from J, with 24 bases in between. CDR1 PRHDT and CDR2 FYEKMQ come from the germline V gene (reference sequence). In DNA, the CDR3 is TGTGCCAGCAGCTTGACGTCTATGGGACTCCCGAAGAGAGCTTTCTTT. Translated: CASSLTSMGLPKRAFF.

V is TRBV3-1 (or the pseudogene TRBV3-2) and J is TRBJ2-1, with unresolved D. The germline V and J ends were trimmed by 4 bases and 6 bases, with 10 bases remaining between them. The CDR3 spans 13 residues. CDR1 and CDR2 (germline): LGHDT, YNNKEL (reference sequence). The DNA of the CDR3 is TGTGCCAGCAGCCTCGTTGGCCTCAATGAGCAGTTCTTC. Its translation is CASSLVGLNEQFF.

This clone occurred a few times. Compared with germline, one end of the junction differs, possibly owing to a read error. Other nucleotide sequences in the sample specify the same CDR3. This chain connects TRBV12-3 or TRBV12-4 to TRBJ2-2; D ambiguous. The CDR3 loop spans 13 amino acids. CDR3 residues: CASSSVNTGELFF. In DNA form, the CDR3 reads TGTGCCAGTAGTTCGGTAAACACCGGGGAGCTGTTTTTT.

This chain links TRBV7-2 with TRBJ1-4; no clear D. V lost 1 base to trimming and J lost 2 bases, with 11 bases between them. Per germline, CDR1 SGHTA and CDR2 FQGNSA. The CDR3 extends over 16 amino acids. CDR3 nucleotide sequence: TGTGCCAGCAGCTTAGAGTCCGAGCACACTAATGAAAAACTGTTTTTT. This gives the protein CASSLESEHTNEKLFF. The complete variable domain, with remaining parts taken from reference TRBV7-2 and TRBJ1-4, reads GAGVSQSPSNKVTEKGKDVELRCDPISGHTALYWYRQSLGQGLEFLIYFQGNSAPDKSGLPSDRFSAERTGGSVSTLTIQRTQQEDSAVYLCASSLESEHTNEKLFFGSGTQLSVL.

The V call is TRBV5-1, the J call TRBJ2-3, with 10 positions matching TRBD1. J lost 4 bases, V lost 2 bases, and 4 bases had no gene match. The CDR3 loop spans 15 amino acids. Germline CDR1 reads SGHRS; CDR2 reads YFSETQ. The DNA for the CDR3 is TGCGCCAGCAGCTTATACGGACAGGGGGCAGATACGCAGTATTTT. Translating gives CASSLYGQGADTQYF. Full variable domain (missing parts from reference TRBV5-1 and TRBJ2-3): KAGVTQTPRYLIKTRGQQVTLSCSPISGHRSVSWYQQTPGQGLQFLFEYFSETQRNKGNFPGRFSGRQFSNSRSEMNVSTLELGDSALYLCASSLYGQGADTQYFGPGTRLTVL.

The CDR3 nucleotides are TGTGCCACCAGCAGAGATTCAGGGTTACAAGAGACCCAGTACTTC. This translates into CATSRDSGLQETQYF. This sequence joins TRBV15 and TRBJ2-5; tentative D call: TRBD1 (5 bases). Germline V gene data show CDR1 as LNHNV and CDR2 as YYDKDF (reference sequence). Trimming shortened V by 0 bases and J by 2 bases, and 10 bases separated the two germline ends. The CDR3 spans 15 residues.

This chain uses TRBV7-2 with TRBJ1-6, with TRBD1 as a possible D gene (5 bases). Germline CDR1 is SGHTA and CDR2 is FQGNSA. The germline V and J ends were trimmed by 3 bases and 4 bases, with 7 bases remaining between them. This CDR3 is built from 14 residues. The CDR3 DNA sequence: TGTGCCAGCAGCTTGGGGGGGTATAATTCACCCCTCCACTTT. Residues: CASSLGGYNSPLHF.

This chain connects TRBV24-1 to TRBJ2-1; TRBD2 matches 13 bases. The CDR3 consists of 15 residues. The ends lost 4 bases at V and 10 bases at J; junction bases unmatched: 6. Germline-derived CDR1 and CDR2 are KGHDR and SFDVKD. The CDR3 DNA follows: TGTGCCACCAGTGAAACTAGCGGGGGGGTCTTGGAGCAGTTCTTC. Its translation: CATSETSGGVLEQFF.

This clone came up once. The chain carries TRBV18 and TRBJ1-6; 9 nucleotides match TRBD1. This CDR3 is built from 15 residues. CDR1 and CDR2 (germline): KGHSH, LQKENI. The V segment lost 3 bases and the J segment 7 bases; nucleotides outside the gene matches: 4. This chain's CDR3 is CASSPDRGRNSPLHF. The CDR3 coding sequence is TGTGCCAGCTCACCGGACAGGGGTCGGAATTCACCCCTCCACTTT.

The chain links TRBV3-1 (or the pseudogene TRBV3-2) to TRBJ2-5; 11 nucleotides align to TRBD2. After removal of 5 bases from V and 5 bases from J, the junction contained 13 bases not matched to a gene. The CDR3 loop spans 17 amino acids. Germline assignment: CDR1 LGHDT and CDR2 YNNKEL (reference sequence). The CDR3 DNA sequence: TGTGCCAGCAGCGATCTTTTAGCGGGGGGGCCTAGGGAGACCCAGTACTTC. As protein: CASSDLLAGGPRETQYF.

V gene TRBV15 combines with J gene TRBJ2-5; D remains unclear. CDR3 length equals 13 residues. Germline CDR1 LNHNV, CDR2 YYDKDF (reference sequence). V lost 5 bases, J lost 1 base, and 8 bases lay in between. The CDR3 protein is CATSPSFQETQYF. CDR3 sequence (DNA): TGTGCCACCAGCCCCTCCTTCCAAGAGACCCAGTACTTC.

The rearrangement links TRBV5-1 to TRBJ2-1, with 7 bases lining up with TRBD2. Trimming at V came to 3 bases and at J to 5 bases, leaving 8 bases not matched to a gene. CDR1 is SGHRS and CDR2 is YFSETQ in the germline V gene. The CDR3 extends over 15 amino acids. The CDR3 DNA reads as TGCGCCAGCAGCTCCCCGGCGGGGGATGACAATGAGCAGTTCTTC. It is translated as CASSSPAGDDNEQFF.

The chain combines TRBV6-7 with TRBJ1-3; D call uncertain. TRBV6-7 is classed as an ORF, of uncertain function. This CDR3 spans 18 amino acids. V was cut by 2 bases and J by 0 bases, with 17 bases left in between. The CDR3 DNA sequence: TGTGCCAGCAGTTACGTGATGGCCAGGCTCTTCTCTGGAAACACCATATATTTT. It translates to CASSYVMARLFSGNTIYF.

The chain uses TRBV19 and TRBJ2-2; TRBD2 might be the D (7 bases). V was trimmed by 3 bases and J by 7 bases, leaving 12 bases between them. The germline V gene has CDR1 LNHDA and CDR2 SQIVND (reference sequence). The CDR3 is 14 residues long. This chain's CDR3 is CASSIRGAIGELFF. The CDR3, as DNA: TGTGCCAGTAGTATCCGGGGGGCGATCGGGGAGCTGTTTTTT.

V is TRBV10-1 and J is TRBJ2-5; TRBD2 matches at 8 bases. Germline assignment: CDR1 WNHNN and CDR2 SYGVQD (reference sequence). This CDR3 is 15 amino acids long. J lost 5 bases, V lost 5 bases, and 10 bases had no gene match. The CDR3 region has the DNA TGCGCCAGCAGTAGAAGCGGGGGATTGCAGGAGACCCAGTACTTC. This translates into CASSRSGGLQETQYF.

The chain combines TRBV9 with TRBJ2-3; 8 bases align to TRBD2. CDR3 size: 15 residues. Germline loops: CDR1 SGDLS, CDR2 YYNGEE. J lost 6 bases, V lost 3 bases, and 9 bases had no gene match. The CDR3 DNA is TGTGCCAGCAGCGCCGTGGTAGCGGGGAAGGATACGCAGTATTTT. Translating gives CASSAVVAGKDTQYF.

In this sample, this clone turned up a few times. V is TRBV5-1 and J is TRBJ1-4; 8 bases are shared with TRBD1. CDR1 is SGHRS, CDR2 YFSETQ, per germline. Losses at the gene ends were 0 bases for V and 4 bases for J; bases not matched to a gene: 5. There are 16 residues in the CDR3. The CDR3 loop reads CASSLGLTGVNEKLFF. CDR3 nucleotide sequence: TGCGCCAGCAGCTTGGGTCTGACAGGGGTTAATGAAAAACTGTTTTTT.

This clone was seen at least ten times. The genes are TRBV3-1 (or the pseudogene TRBV3-2) and TRBJ2-7; 7 bases line up with TRBD1. The CDR3 runs to 15 residues. From germline, CDR1 is LGHDT and CDR2 YNNKEL (reference sequence). With 2 bases clipped from V and 6 bases from J, the junction kept 10 bases outside the gene matches. CDR3 region: CASSQPIRQGGEQYF. In DNA, the CDR3 is TGTGCCAGCAGCCAACCCATTCGACAGGGCGGCGAGCAGTACTTC.

The chain carries TRBV2 and TRBJ1-2, with 7 nucleotides matching TRBD1. The CDR3 extends over 11 amino acids. Per the germline V gene, CDR1 is SNHLY and CDR2 is FYNNEI. The V and J ends lost 6 bases and 9 bases, in that order; junction bases with no gene match: 4. Here the CDR3 reads CASRTGSRYTF. DNA of the CDR3: TGTGCCAGCAGGACAGGGAGTCGCTACACCTTC.

The chain has TRBV6-4 and TRBJ2-2, with 7 bases fitting TRBD1. The V segment lost 5 bases and the J segment 1 base; nucleotides outside the gene matches: 7. CDR1 is MRHNA and CDR2 is SNTAGT in the germline V gene. The CDR3 contains 16 residues. DNA of the CDR3: TGTGCCAGCAGTCTCCGGGACAGTCTGAACACCGGGGAGCTGTTTTTT. It codes for CASSLRDSLNTGELFF.

This sequence joins TRBV5-4 and TRBJ2-5; 8 bases align to TRBD2. J lost 1 base, V lost 0 bases, and 2 bases had no gene match. Germline values: CDR1 SGHNT, CDR2 YYREEE (reference sequence). The CDR3 loop spans 15 amino acids. In nucleotides, the CDR3 is TGTGCCAGCAGCTTGGTCAGCGGGGGCCAAGAGACCCAGTACTTC. The encoded protein is CASSLVSGGQETQYF.

The chain is built from TRBV19 and TRBJ2-1; D perhaps matches TRBD2 (6 bases). The CDR3 spans 14 residues. Trimming stripped 4 bases from V and 4 bases from J, with 11 bases between. Germline V gene data show CDR1 as LNHDA and CDR2 as SQIVND (reference sequence). Here the CDR3 reads CASSKTAGYNEQFF. CDR3 nucleotides: TGTGCCAGTAGTAAGACCGCGGGGTACAATGAGCAGTTCTTC.

The genes are TRBV25-1 and TRBJ1-2; unclear D gene. The CDR3 has 12 amino acids. With 8 bases removed from V and 8 bases from J, the gap between germline ends came to 15 bases. Germline values: CDR1 MGHDK, CDR2 SYGVNS. The DNA for the CDR3 is TGTGCCAGCGGGATCACAGCGGGCGGCTACACCTTC. It is translated as CASGITAGGYTF.

As DNA, the CDR3 is TGTGCCAGCAGCTTAGATAGGAACACTGAAGCTTTCTTT. Residues: CASSLDRNTEAFF. The gene calls are TRBV11-2 and TRBJ1-1; D not certain. Germline values: CDR1 SGHAT, CDR2 FQNNGV. The V gene lost 0 bases and the J gene lost 1 base, with 3 bases spanning the gap. This CDR3 region has 13 residues.

The rearrangement joins TRBV5-6 to TRBJ1-3, with D unclear. The V end was cut by 4 bases, the J end by 0 bases, with 11 bases between. CDR1 and CDR2 (germline): SGHDT, YYEEEE. The CDR3 runs 15 residues. CDR3 region: CASSVDSSSGNTIYF. DNA of the CDR3: TGTGCCAGCAGCGTGGACTCTAGCTCTGGAAACACCATATATTTT.